This TCR beta chain was documented in a study of OX40 agonist ivuxolimab in advanced cancers. Study background: Ivuxolimab is a fully human IgG2 antibody that activates OX40 (CD134). The study's findings and limits: Relative to CD4+ cells, CD8+ T cells on average had more expanded clones.

As to this clone: Its antigen remains unidentified.

The CDR3 covers 17 residues. The protocol was immunoSEQ multiplex PCR, while the TCRdb copy is restricted to in-frame clones and leaves out a portion. In the table there are under 95,000 clones, around nine tenths of which are singletons. This chain links TRBV21-1 with TRBJ1-6. TRBV21-1 is flagged as a pseudogene. The TCR sequence derives from an adult with an advanced solid tumor such as melanoma, head and neck, liver or kidney cancer. The sample in question was CD4+ or CD8+ T cells sorted from blood, obtained in a trial of the OX40 agonist ivuxolimab. The DNA for the CDR3 is TGTGCCAGCAGCAAAGCCGGGGGGGACACCTATAATTCACCCCTCCACTTT. It translates to CASSKAGGDTYNSPLHF.